Below, 21 T cell receptor beta chains from the same sample are listed, as sequenced in a study of read filtering for tumor transcriptome and immune sequencing. From approximately 430 ng of RNA, a library with molecular barcoded alpha/delta and beta/gamma adaptors was made. One entry per CDR3 protein, called by TCRdb with MiXCR from the reads. The profile covers about 41,000 distinct CDR3 sequences, with around 15% appearing a single time and around 28% taken by the ten largest. The sequencing input was a population of CD138-negative cells sorted from bone marrow. The receptors originated from a donor at least 40 years old with multiple myeloma.

This clonotype was seen ten or more times. V and J are TRBV19 and TRBJ1-1; TRBD1 is a possible D gene (5 bases). V dropped 4 bases and J dropped 3 bases, with 6 bases sitting between them. The CDR3 is made up of 12 amino acids. Germline CDR1 is LNHDA and CDR2 is SQIVND (reference sequence). The DNA for the CDR3 is TGTGCCAGTAGTAAGGGGTACACTGAAGCTTTCTTT. This codes for CASSKGYTEAFF. The full variable domain, completed using reference TRBV19 and TRBJ1-1, is DGGITQSPKYLFRKEGQNVTLSCEQNLNHDAMYWYRQDPGQGLRLIYYSQIVNDFQKGDIAEGYSVSREKKESFPLTVTSAQKNPTAFYLCASSKGYTEAFFGQGTRLTVV.

This clonotype was seen many times. This rearrangement joins TRBV20-1 to TRBJ2-4; D remains unclear. V lost 4 bases and J 0 bases, leaving 13 bases between the germline ends. The CDR3 consists of 15 residues. CDR1 DFQATT and CDR2 SNEGSKA come from the germline V gene (reference sequence). The CDR3 here is CSATPPSLAKNIQYF. The CDR3 DNA follows: TGCAGTGCTACCCCGCCAAGTCTAGCCAAAAACATTCAGTACTTC.

This clonotype was recorded many times. This chain uses TRBV27 with TRBJ2-7; D is tentatively TRBD1 or TRBD2 (5 bases each). The V gene's germline CDR1 is MNHEY and CDR2 SMNVEV (reference sequence). V was clipped by 0 bases and J by 3 bases, with 15 bases between them. The CDR3 sequence is 16 residues long. In DNA, the CDR3 is TGTGCCAGCAGTTTATCAAGGGACCCGTACCTCTACGAGCAGTACTTC. Protein: CASSLSRDPYLYEQYF.

This clonotype was detected ten times or more. The chain carries TRBV18 and TRBJ2-3; no reliable D call. Germline lookup yields CDR1 KGHSH and CDR2 LQKENI. This CDR3 region has 15 residues. The V and J ends lost 1 base and 4 bases respectively, with 12 bases between them. The CDR3 reads CASSPRTAPADTQYF. CDR3 nucleotides: TGTGCCAGCTCACCACGTACCGCCCCGGCAGATACGCAGTATTTT.

There are many counts of this clonotype. This chain connects TRBV12-3 or TRBV12-4 to TRBJ2-7; no firm D call. V was trimmed by 2 bases and J by 0 bases, leaving 8 bases between them. CDR3 length: 14 amino acids. This CDR3 is CASSLWERSYEQYF. The CDR3 bases are TGTGCCAGCAGTTTATGGGAACGCTCCTACGAGCAGTACTTC.

The table lists this clonotype with many counts. This chain joins TRBV6-1 and TRBJ2-2; D might be TRBD1 or TRBD2, each matching 5 bases. The CDR3 is 15 residues long. CDR1 MNHNS and CDR2 SASEGT come from the germline V gene. V shed 4 bases and J shed 4 bases, with 13 bases lying between them. CDR3 nucleotide sequence: TGTGCCAGCAGTGCCCTTAGGGGACCCACCGGGGAGCTGTTTTTT. Protein product: CASSALRGPTGELFF.

The rearrangement uses TRBV7-9 and TRBJ2-7; 10 bases are a match to TRBD1. In germline, CDR1 is SEHNR, CDR2 FQNEAQ (reference sequence). The CDR3 has 14 amino acids. Trimming cost V 5 bases and J 3 bases; bases outside gene matches: 4. The CDR3 region is CASSPRTGGYEQYF. The CDR3 DNA reads TGTGCCAGCAGCCCCCGGACAGGGGGCTACGAGCAGTACTTC.

This clonotype was found a few times. A much larger clonotype is one base distant, so this may be a read error. DNA for the CDR3: TGTGCCAGCAGCTTACTGGCAGCCGTGAACACTGAAGCTTTCTTT. It encodes CASSLLAAVNTEAFF. This chain uses TRBV7-3 with TRBJ1-1; D is uncertain. V lost 2 bases to trimming and J lost 0 bases, with 10 bases between them. Looked up from germline, CDR1 is SGHTA and CDR2 is FQGTGA. This CDR3 is built from 15 residues.

This clonotype was recorded many times. V is TRBV19 and J is TRBJ2-5; no definite D call. Germline V gives CDR1 LNHDA, CDR2 SQIVND (reference sequence). This CDR3 contains 13 residues. Trimming took 3 bases from V and 4 from J, leaving 9 bases between them. CDR3 in amino acids: CASSITRRETQYF. The CDR3 DNA reads TGTGCCAGTAGTATTACCCGGAGAGAGACCCAGTACTTC.

This clonotype was counted many times. The chain carries TRBV5-1 and TRBJ2-3; D remains ambiguous. CDR1 is SGHRS, CDR2 YFSETQ, per germline. With 1 base removed from V and 3 bases from J, the gap between germline ends came to 9 bases. The CDR3 consists of 14 residues. The CDR3 protein is CASSLMALTDTQYF. In DNA, the CDR3 is TGCGCCAGCAGCTTGATGGCCTTAACAGATACGCAGTATTTT.

This clonotype occurred many times. The rearrangement uses TRBV2 and TRBJ2-1; 7 nucleotides align to TRBD2. V dropped 6 bases and J dropped 8; count of bases not matched to a gene: 7. This CDR3 is built from 13 residues. CDR1 and CDR2 (germline): SNHLY, FYNNEI. CDR3 residues: CASRTRLAHEQFF. The CDR3 DNA reads as TGTGCCAGCAGAACTAGACTAGCCCATGAGCAGTTCTTC.

This clonotype was picked up a small number of times. The conserved final phenylalanine or tryptophan is absent from the CDR3, which likely points to a read error. V gene TRBV20-1 combines with J gene TRBJ2-1; 8 bases are shared with TRBD1. The germline V gene encodes CDR1 DFQATT and CDR2 SNEGSKA (reference sequence). There are 12 residues in the CDR3. Trimming cost V 4 bases and J 9 bases; bases outside gene matches: 5. CDR3 nucleotides: TGCAGTGCTATGGACAGGGACAGTGAGCAGTTCCTC. It specifies CSAMDRDSEQFL.

In the case of this clonotype: An end of the junction does not agree with germline; a read error may underlie this. The CDR3 DNA sequence: TGCGTCAGCAGCTTGAGTCCCGGGACAGTCCACGAGCAGTACTTC. Translation: CVSSLSPGTVHEQYF. The chain is built from TRBV5-1 and TRBJ2-7, with 7 bases fitting TRBD1. Germline CDR1 and CDR2: SGHRS and YFSETQ. There are 15 residues in the CDR3. Full variable domain (outside the CDR3, taken from reference TRBV5-1 and TRBJ2-7): KAGVTQTPRYLIKTRGQQVTLSCSPISGHRSVSWYQQTPGQGLQFLFEYFSETQRNKGNFPGRFSGRQFSNSRSEMNVSTLELGDSALYLCVSSLSPGTVHEQYFGPGTRLTVT.

This clonotype was seen many times. The V and J genes are TRBV3-1 and TRBJ1-1; D may be TRBD1 (6 bases). This CDR3 has 11 amino acids. Germline V gene data show CDR1 as LGHDT and CDR2 as YNNKEL (reference sequence). With 2 bases removed from V and 11 bases from J, the gap between germline ends came to 9 bases. CDR3 residues: CASSQTGMAFF. The CDR3 nucleotides are TGTGCCAGCAGCCAAACAGGGATGGCTTTCTTT.

This clonotype occurred many times. The J gene is TRBJ2-1, the V gene TRBV19; 8 positions match TRBD1. The CDR3 runs to 13 residues. Trimming cost V 7 bases and J 5 bases; bases outside gene matches: 4. CDR1 and CDR2 from the germline V gene are LNHDA and SQIVND (reference sequence). CDR3 sequence (DNA): TGTGCCAGTACCGACAGGGGCAACAATGAGCAGTTCTTC. Amino acid sequence: CASTDRGNNEQFF.

This clonotype was counted ten times or more. The chain couples TRBV10-3 to TRBJ2-3; 10 nucleotides match TRBD2. The CDR3 runs to 16 residues. Germline-derived CDR1 and CDR2 are ENHRY and SYGVKD. The V gene end was trimmed by 5 bases and the J gene end by 0 bases; junction bases not matched to a gene: 5. The chain's CDR3 is CAISTTSGASTDTQYF. The CDR3 DNA follows: TGTGCCATCAGTACTACTAGCGGGGCTAGCACAGATACGCAGTATTTT.

This clonotype appeared many times. This chain uses TRBV10-1 with TRBJ2-2; unclear D gene. CDR1 is WNHNN, CDR2 SYGVQD, per germline (reference sequence). The ends were cut back, 5 bases at V and 3 bases at J, with 4 bases in the middle. This CDR3 comprises 12 residues. CDR3 protein: CASSSYTGELFF. CDR3 DNA sequence: TGCGCCAGCAGTAGTTACACCGGGGAGCTGTTTTTT.

Notes on this clonotype: Given a much more abundant clone one base away, this may be a read error. V usage is TRBV12-2 and J usage is TRBJ1-1; TRBD1, the table's D call, was not compared with the DNA. TRBV12-2 is deemed a pseudogene. CDR3 length equals 12 residues. CDR3 bases: TGTGCCGGCAGGGCAGGGGGCGCTGAAGCTTTCTTT. Amino acid sequence: CAGRAGGAEAFF.

This clonotype was detected ten times or more. The chain has TRBV4-1 and TRBJ2-5; TRBD1 is a possible D gene (5 bases). The CDR3 sequence is 14 residues long. CDR1 is MGHRA and CDR2 is YSYEKL in the germline V gene. Deletions cut 4 bases from V and 2 bases from J, with 11 bases between. CDR3 loop: CASSPRQLQETQYF. CDR3 sequence (DNA): TGCGCCAGCAGCCCCCGACAGCTACAAGAGACCCAGTACTTC.

This clonotype showed up many times. V is TRBV2 and J is TRBJ1-4, with TRBD1 matching 7 bases. The trim removed 8 bases at V and 4 bases at J, leaving 7 bases unmatched. The germline V gene has CDR1 SNHLY and CDR2 FYNNEI. This CDR3 contains 14 residues. CDR3 in amino acids: CASLRDRYNEKLFF. CDR3 in DNA: TGTGCCAGCCTTCGGGACAGATATAATGAAAAACTGTTTTTT. The variable domain in full, with the rest retrieved from reference TRBV2 and TRBJ1-4, is EPEVTQTPSHQVTQMGQEVILRCVPISNHLYFYWYRQILGQKVEFLVSFYNNEISEKSEIFDDQFSVERPDGSNFTLKIRSTKLEDSAMYFCASLRDRYNEKLFFGSGTQLSVL.

This clonotype was seen ten or more times. The rearrangement uses TRBV11-2 and TRBJ2-1; D is uncertain. CDR3 length equals 16 residues. CDR1 and CDR2 (germline): SGHAT, FQNNGV. The V and J ends lost 5 bases and 0 bases respectively, with 14 bases between them. This CDR3 is CASSPEARGSYNEQFF. DNA for the CDR3: TGTGCCAGCAGCCCCGAGGCCAGAGGCTCCTACAATGAGCAGTTCTTC.